The 18 T cell receptor beta chains in this list originate from one sample, sequenced in a study of long-term antiretroviral therapy in people with HIV. Sequencing relied on immunoSEQ assay v3.0, run at survey level. Method: immunoSEQ multiplex PCR; TCRdb's copy keeps in-frame clones and lacks some. The sample records tens of thousands of clones, about 94% being singletons. The sequencing used unsorted PBMCs, collected 4.1 years after starting antiretroviral therapy. These receptors were collected from a woman aged 45-60 years with HIV.

The chain carries TRBV11-3 and TRBJ2-1, with D uncertain. The V gene's germline CDR1 is SGHNT and CDR2 YENEEA. The CDR3 runs 13 residues. V was trimmed by 2 bases and J by 7 bases, leaving 9 bases between them. CDR3 region: CASSLSRWNEQFF. Written as DNA, the CDR3 is TGTGCCAGCAGCTTATCACGGTGGAATGAGCAGTTCTTC.

The V and J genes are TRBV11-2 and TRBJ1-1; D might be TRBD1 (5 bases). V shed 4 bases and J shed 5 bases, with 20 bases lying between them. This CDR3 comprises 16 residues. The germline CDR1 and CDR2 sequences are SGHAT and FQNNGV. The CDR3 loop is CASSWRGSRGGTEAFF. The CDR3 DNA reads TGTGCCAGCAGCTGGAGGGGCTCACGGGGGGGGACTGAAGCTTTCTTT.

The chain carries TRBV14 and TRBJ1-2; D not certain. Germline V gene lookup returns CDR1 SGHDN and CDR2 FVKESK. This CDR3 comprises 14 residues. Trimming stripped 1 base from V and 6 bases from J, with 12 bases between. The CDR3 reads CASSQGHQEDGYTF. DNA for the CDR3: TGTGCCAGCAGCCAAGGGCATCAGGAGGATGGCTACACCTTC.

The genes are TRBV19 and TRBJ1-2; possible D gene TRBD1, 6 bases. V lost 4 bases and J 7 bases, leaving 7 bases between the germline ends. From germline, CDR1 is LNHDA and CDR2 SQIVND (reference sequence). There are 11 residues in the CDR3. This CDR3 is CASSTGVGYTF. The CDR3 nucleotides are TGTGCCAGTAGTACAGGGGTTGGCTACACCTTC.

In DNA form, the CDR3 reads TGTGCCATCAGAGACAGGGGTGCCACTGAAGCTTTCTTT. This encodes CAIRDRGATEAFF. The chain carries TRBV6-5 and TRBJ1-1, with 8 bases aligning to TRBD1. V trimming: 10 bases; J trimming: 4 bases; junction bases outside the gene matches: 8. Looked up from germline, CDR1 is MNHEY and CDR2 is SVGAGI. The CDR3 totals 13 residues.

This chain links TRBV9 with TRBJ2-4; TRBD2 is a possible D gene (6 bases). Trimming took 0 bases from V and 11 from J, leaving 15 bases between them. This CDR3 is 14 amino acids long. CDR1 is SGDLS, CDR2 YYNGEE, per germline. In DNA form, the CDR3 reads TGTGCCAGCAGCGTAGACCCGGGGGTAAGGTTTCAGTACTTC. This sequence encodes CASSVDPGVRFQYF.

V usage is TRBV7-4 and J usage is TRBJ2-2; TRBD1 agrees at 8 bases. The ends lost 3 bases at V and 2 bases at J; junction bases unmatched: 14. From germline, CDR1 is SGHVT and CDR2 SQSDAQ. The length of the CDR3 is 19 residues. DNA of the CDR3: TGTGCCAGCAGCTTCGGGGACAGGACTTATACCCCAAACACCGGGGAGCTGTTTTTT. It translates to CASSFGDRTYTPNTGELFF.

This sequence joins TRBV2 and TRBJ2-1; 7 nucleotides agree with TRBD2. J lost 4 bases, V lost 6 bases, and 6 bases had no gene match. CDR3 size: 14 residues. Germline CDR1 SNHLY, CDR2 FYNNEI. The CDR3 protein is CASSPGLGYNEQFF. As DNA, the CDR3 is TGTGCCAGCAGCCCAGGACTAGGTTACAATGAGCAGTTCTTC.

The CDR3 loop reads CASSQVGQGPSTDYGYTF. CDR3 DNA sequence: TGCGCCAGCAGCCAAGTGGGACAGGGACCATCCACCGACTATGGCTACACCTTC. The gene calls are TRBV4-1 and TRBJ1-2, with 9 bases aligning to TRBD1. V shed 1 base, J shed 3 bases, and the junction held 12 bases outside the gene matches. The CDR3 sequence is 18 residues long. CDR1 is MGHRA and CDR2 is YSYEKL in the germline V gene.

The chain combines TRBV20-1 with TRBJ2-5, with D unresolved. Germline CDR1 reads DFQATT; CDR2 reads SNEGSKA (reference sequence). With 0 bases removed from V and 5 bases from J, the gap between germline ends came to 4 bases. This CDR3 region has 11 residues. For the CDR3, the DNA is TGCAGTGCTAGAGATGGGGAGACCCAGTACTTC. Translated: CSARDGETQYF.

V usage is TRBV4-1 and J usage is TRBJ2-7; D is ambiguous. The V end was cut by 3 bases, the J end by 3 bases, with 9 bases between. This CDR3 has 13 residues. CDR1 MGHRA and CDR2 YSYEKL come from the germline V gene. The DNA of the CDR3 is TGCGCCAGCAGCCAGGACCCTTACTACGAGCAGTACTTC. Translation: CASSQDPYYEQYF.

Note on this clone: One end of the junction fails to match germline, which may point to a read error. The chain has TRBV4-2 and TRBJ1-5; no clear D gene. The CDR3 runs 14 residues. Germline V CDR1 and CDR2: LGHNA, YNFKEQ. The CDR3 loop reads CTSSQEPLNQPQHF. The CDR3 coding sequence is TGTACCAGCAGCCAAGAGCCACTCAATCAGCCCCAGCATTTT.

This clone was counted once. The chain links TRBV6-1 to TRBJ2-5; 7 bases agree with TRBD2. The CDR3 covers 14 residues. V lost 1 base and J lost 5; bases outside the gene matches: 4. The germline CDR1 and CDR2 sequences are MNHNS and SASEGT. CDR3 loop: CASSEGGSLETQYF. The CDR3 bases are TGTGCCAGCAGTGAAGGCGGGAGCTTGGAGACCCAGTACTTC.

The genes are TRBV5-1 and TRBJ1-3, with 10 bases identical to TRBD1. The CDR3 spans 17 residues. Germline CDR1 is SGHRS and CDR2 is YFSETQ. Trimming cost V 3 bases and J 0 bases; bases outside gene matches: 6. For the CDR3, the DNA is TGCGCCAGCAGCTCCGGGACAGGGGCCGGCTCTGGAAACACCATATATTTT. Translated, it gives CASSSGTGAGSGNTIYF.

The chain recombines TRBV9 with TRBJ2-1; D is possibly TRBD2 (6 bases). CDR3 size: 15 residues. Trimming removed 0 bases at V and 2 bases at J, with 9 bases between. Germline loops: CDR1 SGDLS, CDR2 YYNGEE. CDR3 residues: CASSVAGGTYNEQFF. The CDR3 DNA is TGTGCCAGCAGCGTAGCTGGGGGGACCTACAATGAGCAGTTCTTC.

The chain recombines TRBV19 with TRBJ1-2; D is undetermined. The CDR3 runs 14 residues. In germline, CDR1 is LNHDA, CDR2 SQIVND (reference sequence). V was shortened by 0 bases and J by 5 bases, with 10 bases between the two germline ends. In nucleotides, the CDR3 is TGTGCCAGTAGTATAGATGGCCAGGAGTATGGCTACACCTTC. Translation: CASSIDGQEYGYTF.

V usage is TRBV7-9 and J usage is TRBJ2-5; TRBD2 might be the D (6 bases). Germline-derived CDR1 and CDR2 are SEHNR and FQNEAQ (reference sequence). CDR3 length: 14 residues. Deletions cut 5 bases from V and 5 bases from J, with 15 bases between. CDR3 in amino acids: CASSPGGGYETQYF. Written as DNA, the CDR3 is TGTGCCAGCAGCCCTGGTGGGGGGTACGAGACCCAGTACTTC.

CDR3 sequence reads: CASSEAPSGDYNEQFF. CDR3 bases: TGTGCCAGCAGCGAGGCCCCTAGCGGGGACTACAATGAGCAGTTCTTC. The gene calls are TRBV6-4 and TRBJ2-1, with 9 bases lining up with TRBD2. Looked up from germline, CDR1 is MRHNA and CDR2 is SNTAGT. Unmatched junction bases numbered 9, after V lost 6 bases and J lost 3 bases. This CDR3 contains 16 residues.